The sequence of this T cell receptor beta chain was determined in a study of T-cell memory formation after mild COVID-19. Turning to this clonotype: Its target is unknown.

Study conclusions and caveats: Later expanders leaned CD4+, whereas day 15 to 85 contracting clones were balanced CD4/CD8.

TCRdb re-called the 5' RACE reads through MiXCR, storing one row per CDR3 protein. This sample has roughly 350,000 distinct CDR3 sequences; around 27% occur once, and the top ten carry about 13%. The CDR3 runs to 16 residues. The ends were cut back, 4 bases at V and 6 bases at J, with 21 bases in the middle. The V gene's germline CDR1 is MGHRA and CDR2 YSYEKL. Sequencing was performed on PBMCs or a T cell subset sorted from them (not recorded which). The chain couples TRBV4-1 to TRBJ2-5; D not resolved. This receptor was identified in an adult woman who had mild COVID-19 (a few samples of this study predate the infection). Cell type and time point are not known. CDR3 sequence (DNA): TGCGCCAGCAGCCCAGCCTGGACGGTGGGTGTACAGACCCAGTACTTC. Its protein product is CASSPAWTVGVQTQYF.